The T cell receptor (beta chain) under discussion was sequenced for a study of vaccination effects on CD4 cells after COVID-19. Study context: Everyone in the study got two shots of either the BNT162b2 or mRNA-1273 vaccine. General study results and limits: Vaccine-induced clones in healthy vaccinees cross-reacted with common cold coronaviruses in only 1 of 255 cases. Marked contraction was observed in infection-induced and vaccine-induced clones late after vaccination.

Clones were read by immunoSEQ multiplex PCR, and TCRdb kept only the in-frame ones, dropping some. Of tens of thousands of clones listed, 73% are singletons. Ahead of sequencing, the ViraFEST assay grew antigen-specific CD4+ T cells using viral peptide pools. Following culture for approximately ten days, CD4+ T cells were isolated. Having tested negative for nucleocapsid antibodies, the vaccine recipients showed no prior SARS-CoV-2 infection. Days 3 and 7 were when half the medium was replaced with IL-2 medium. About this clone: Its specificity is unknown.

Trimming cost V 5 bases and J 0 bases, with 13 bases left between them. The CDR3 covers 15 residues. The V gene's germline CDR1 is SGHAT and CDR2 FQNNGV. V is TRBV11-2 and J is TRBJ1-2, with D possibly being TRBD1 (5 bases). The sequence derives from a human donor who received a COVID-19 vaccine. This specimen consisted of CD4+ T cells from PBMCs cultured with SARS-CoV-2 spike peptides, obtained before COVID-19 vaccination. CDR3 sequence reads: CASSRLKGTNYGYTF. For the CDR3, the DNA is TGTGCCAGCAGCCGATTGAAGGGGACTAACTATGGCTACACCTTC.